Presented here are 25 T cell receptor beta chains from one specimen sequenced in a study of shared clonotypes between healthy human individuals. The repertoire was sequenced with immunoSEQ multiplex PCR; TCRdb's copy has only in-frame clones and lacks some. The table shows 2 million to 2.5 million clones, with approximately 94% occurring only once. Sequencing was done on a sample of naive CD4+ T cells sorted from blood. Subset here: CD45RA+ positively selected. These TCRs come from a man in his late teens or twenties in good health.

This clone was counted a single time. The rearrangement uses TRBV6-5 and TRBJ1-4; no reliable D call. V was cut by 9 bases and J by 8 bases, with 13 bases left in between. The CDR3 runs to 12 residues. Germline V gives CDR1 MNHEY, CDR2 SVGAGI. The CDR3 protein is CASRGPPEKLFF. The CDR3 DNA reads as TGTGCCAGTAGAGGCCCCCCGGAAAAACTGTTTTTT.

Comment on this clone: This CDR3 is also generated by other DNA sequences in the sample. The rearrangement links TRBV5-1 to TRBJ1-6; no firm D call. From germline, CDR1 is SGHRS and CDR2 YFSETQ. The length of the CDR3 is 14 residues. V was trimmed by 0 bases and J by 5 bases, leaving 6 bases between them. The CDR3 sequence is CASSLEGNNSPLHF. As DNA, the CDR3 is TGCGCCAGCAGCTTGGAGGGAAATAATTCACCCCTCCACTTT.

The genes are TRBV7-6 and TRBJ1-1; possibly TRBD1 for D (6 bases). The CDR3 spans 15 residues. V was pared by 1 base and J by 5 bases, with 14 bases between. Germline V gives CDR1 SGHVS, CDR2 FNYEAQ. CDR3 in amino acids: CASSLVQGLGTEAFF. DNA for the CDR3: TGTGCCAGCAGCTTAGTACAGGGCTTGGGGACTGAAGCTTTCTTT.

In regard to this clone: This same CDR3 is encoded by further DNA sequences in the sample. This rearrangement joins TRBV28 to TRBJ1-4; D remains unclear. The V gene's germline CDR1 is MDHEN and CDR2 SYDVKM. CDR3 size: 15 residues. The germline V and J ends were trimmed by 3 bases and 0 bases, with 8 bases remaining between them. The CDR3 sequence is CASSFRSATNEKLFF. The CDR3 coding sequence is TGTGCCAGCAGTTTCCGAAGCGCAACTAATGAAAAACTGTTTTTT.

This chain uses TRBV5-4 with TRBJ1-6, with D tentatively TRBD1 (6 bases). Trimming removed 0 bases at V and 0 bases at J, with 16 bases between. CDR3 size: 19 residues. The germline gives CDR1 SGHNT, CDR2 YYREEE (reference sequence). The CDR3 here is CASSLGPGAVGSYNSPLHF. The DNA for the CDR3 is TGTGCCAGCAGCTTGGGGCCAGGGGCGGTGGGCTCCTATAATTCACCCCTCCACTTT.

This chain uses TRBV6-1 with TRBJ1-2, with 7 nucleotides matching TRBD1. The germline gives CDR1 MNHNS, CDR2 SASEGT. The CDR3 spans 14 residues. V was pared by 9 bases and J by 3 bases, with 10 bases of the junction left unmatched. In DNA, the CDR3 is TGTGCCAGTATTAACAGGGGCGCTGACTATGGCTACACCTTC. This gives the protein CASINRGADYGYTF.

J is TRBJ1-5 and V is TRBV6-1; 7 bases are a match to TRBD1. The CDR3 runs 13 residues. Germline CDR1 reads MNHNS; CDR2 reads SASEGT. With 4 bases clipped from V and 5 bases from J, the junction kept 2 bases outside the gene matches. The CDR3 coding sequence is TGTGCCAGCAGTGGACAGGGCGATCAGCCCCAGCATTTT. It specifies CASSGQGDQPQHF.

This chain connects TRBV4-3 to TRBJ1-1; D gene unclear. The germline gives CDR1 LGHNA, CDR2 YSLEER. V shed 0 bases and J shed 5 bases, with 7 bases lying between them. This CDR3 comprises 13 residues. CDR3 sequence: CASSQDLPTEAFF. CDR3 coding DNA: TGCGCCAGCAGCCAAGATTTACCGACTGAAGCTTTCTTT.

The V and J genes are TRBV5-1 and TRBJ1-1, with no clear D. Germline CDR1 is SGHRS and CDR2 is YFSETQ. Between the trimmed V and J ends, which lost 4 bases and 0 bases, there was a span of 10 bases. The CDR3 spans 14 residues. The CDR3 nucleotides are TGCGCCAGCAGCCCAGGAGATTTGAACACTGAAGCTTTCTTT. Amino acids: CASSPGDLNTEAFF.

The chain is built from TRBV30 and TRBJ1-1, with TRBD1 matching over 7 bases. The CDR3 runs 14 residues. Germline assignment: CDR1 GTSNPN and CDR2 SVGIG (reference sequence). The trim removed 5 bases at V and 1 base at J, leaving 7 bases unmatched. In nucleotides, the CDR3 is TGTGCCTGGTCCTTACGACAGGGGAACACTGAAGCTTTCTTT. Protein product: CAWSLRQGNTEAFF.

Details on this clone: The sample has other DNA sequences that encode this CDR3 too. V and J are TRBV5-1 and TRBJ2-2; D gene unclear. CDR1 is SGHRS and CDR2 is YFSETQ in the germline V gene. With 0 bases removed from V and 4 bases from J, the gap between germline ends came to 7 bases. This CDR3 is built from 14 residues. The CDR3 spells CASSLGGSTGELFF. The CDR3 DNA sequence: TGCGCCAGCAGCTTGGGAGGTTCCACCGGGGAGCTGTTTTTT.

The chain combines TRBV4-3 with TRBJ2-1; D is undetermined. There are 12 residues in the CDR3. The germline V gene has CDR1 LGHNA and CDR2 YSLEER. Trimming cost V 4 bases and J 7 bases, with 8 bases left between them. The CDR3 DNA reads as TGCGCCAGCAGCCCAGGAAGGAATGAGCAGTTCTTC. Translated, it gives CASSPGRNEQFF.

The V gene is TRBV10-1, the J gene TRBJ2-5, with no clear D. The V gene's germline CDR1 is WNHNN and CDR2 SYGVQD (reference sequence). Trimming left V 0 bases short and J 3 bases short, with 8 bases between. CDR3 length equals 14 residues. CDR3 in amino acids: CASSESRTEETQYF. For the CDR3, the DNA is TGCGCCAGCAGTGAGTCTAGGACGGAAGAGACCCAGTACTTC.

This chain connects TRBV5-1 to TRBJ2-5; 9 bases fit TRBD2. V lost 1 base, J lost 1 base, and 11 bases stayed unmatched. This CDR3 spans 18 amino acids. Per germline, CDR1 SGHRS and CDR2 YFSETQ. CDR3 in amino acids: CASSLRAGGLNLQETQYF. The CDR3 bases are TGCGCCAGCAGCTTGAGAGCGGGGGGACTGAACCTCCAAGAGACCCAGTACTTC.

V is TRBV5-6 and J is TRBJ2-1; TRBD2 matches 10 bases. CDR1 is SGHDT, CDR2 YYEEEE, per germline. CDR3 length: 16 residues. The V gene end was trimmed by 4 bases and the J gene end by 4 bases; junction bases not matched to a gene: 8. Here the CDR3 reads CASSRGLAGAYNEQFF. CDR3 in DNA: TGTGCCAGCAGCCGGGGGCTAGCGGGGGCATACAATGAGCAGTTCTTC.

The CDR3 nucleotides read TGTGCCAGCAGCTTAGAGGACCCCTACGAGCAGTACTTC. Encoded protein: CASSLEDPYEQYF. V and J are TRBV11-2 and TRBJ2-7; no clear D. V lost 0 bases to trimming and J lost 2 bases, with 5 bases between them. The germline V gene encodes CDR1 SGHAT and CDR2 FQNNGV. There are 13 residues in the CDR3.

In DNA, the CDR3 is TGTGCCACCAGCAGAGCGGGGAGCAATCAGCCCCAGCATTTT. Translating it yields CATSRAGSNQPQHF. The chain employs TRBV15 and TRBJ1-5; no firm D call. Germline loops: CDR1 LNHNV, CDR2 YYDKDF (reference sequence). Trimming removed 1 base from V and 1 base from J, with 5 bases in between. The CDR3 is 14 amino acids.

The rearrangement links TRBV20-1 to TRBJ1-5; D remains unclear. Germline assignment: CDR1 DFQATT and CDR2 SNEGSKA (reference sequence). The germline V and J ends were trimmed by 0 bases and 11 bases, with 8 bases remaining between them. The CDR3 covers 11 residues. The CDR3 region is CSARDKTTQHF. The CDR3 DNA reads TGCAGTGCTAGAGATAAGACTACCCAGCATTTT.

The chain recombines TRBV30 with TRBJ1-4; 8 bases line up with TRBD1. This CDR3 has 15 amino acids. Germline-derived CDR1 and CDR2 are GTSNPN and SVGIG (reference sequence). V shed 2 bases and J 3 bases; nucleotides not matched to a gene: 5. CDR3 in amino acids: CAWSQGRGPNEKLFF. CDR3 coding DNA: TGTGCCTGGAGTCAAGGCAGGGGGCCTAATGAAAAACTGTTTTTT.

The chain is built from TRBV9 and TRBJ2-4; D call uncertain. CDR3 length: 13 residues. CDR1 SGDLS and CDR2 YYNGEE come from the germline V gene. Trimming pared 2 bases from V and 7 bases from J, leaving 10 bases between. As DNA, the CDR3 is TGTGCCAGCAGCGTGCACAGTTCGAACATTCAGTACTTC. Translation: CASSVHSSNIQYF.

V is TRBV4-2 and J is TRBJ1-1; D is unresolved. V was shortened by 4 bases and J by 0 bases, with 12 bases between the two germline ends. CDR3 length: 15 amino acids. From germline, CDR1 is LGHNA and CDR2 YNFKEQ. The CDR3 DNA is TGTGCCAGCAGCCTTGGACGGGGAATGAACACTGAAGCTTTCTTT. It encodes CASSLGRGMNTEAFF.

The J gene is TRBJ2-7, the V gene TRBV9; TRBD1 agrees at 9 bases. CDR3 length equals 14 residues. The J segment lost 6 bases and the V segment lost 4 bases, leaving 8 bases of the junction unmatched. The germline gives CDR1 SGDLS, CDR2 YYNGEE. CDR3 region: CASSPGQGTGEQYF. The CDR3 DNA reads TGTGCCAGCAGCCCTGGACAGGGGACGGGCGAGCAGTACTTC. Full variable domain (rest looked up from reference TRBV9 and TRBJ2-7): DSGVTQTPKHLITATGQRVTLRCSPRSGDLSVYWYQQSLDQGLQFLIQYYNGEERAKGNILERFSAQQFPDLHSELNLSSLELGDSALYFCASSPGQGTGEQYFGPGTRLTVT.

The rearrangement uses TRBV18 and TRBJ2-3; D perhaps matches TRBD1 (6 bases). The germline V gene has CDR1 KGHSH and CDR2 LQKENI. The CDR3 is made up of 15 amino acids. V lost 3 bases to trimming and J lost 4 bases, with 14 bases between them. CDR3 nucleotides: TGTGCCAGCTCACCTACCGGACAGCGAGCAGATACGCAGTATTTT. Protein: CASSPTGQRADTQYF.

The gene calls are TRBV11-2 and TRBJ1-6; 9 bases map to TRBD1. The ends lost 3 bases at V and 10 bases at J; junction bases unmatched: 7. CDR1 and CDR2 from the germline V gene are SGHAT and FQNNGV. The CDR3 contains 15 residues. CDR3 amino acids: CASSFVGQGKSPLHF. The CDR3 nucleotides are TGTGCCAGCAGCTTCGTAGGACAGGGGAAATCACCCCTCCACTTT.

V gene TRBV5-5 combines with J gene TRBJ2-7, with a weak D call TRBD2 (6 bases). V lost 0 bases and J lost 5, with 27 bases in between. CDR1 is SGHKS, CDR2 YYEKEE, per germline (reference sequence). The CDR3 totals 19 residues. The CDR3 loop reads CASSLGWQLSGSRPNEQYF. DNA for the CDR3: TGTGCCAGCAGCTTGGGGTGGCAGCTTAGCGGAAGCCGTCCCAACGAGCAGTACTTC.